Reported below is one T cell receptor beta chain. The antigen remains undetermined. Only in-frame clones appear in the TCRdb table, and some are missing; sequencing was by immunoSEQ multiplex PCR. The table includes about 120,000 clones, approximately 93% detected once. The data were taken from a study of T cell responses to AZD1222 COVID-19 vaccine. Study-level results: Repertoire sampling happened only post peak T cell response.

The CDR3 is made up of 13 amino acids. In germline, CDR1 is LGHDT, CDR2 YNNKEL (reference sequence). The V end was cut by 2 bases, the J end by 8 bases, with 13 bases between. This sequence was found in an adult in good health. V and J are TRBV3-1 (or the pseudogene TRBV3-2) and TRBJ2-7, with D possibly matching TRBD1 (6 bases). Sequencing was performed on peripheral blood, taken on day 0 of AZD1222 vaccination. The CDR3 nucleotides are TGTGCCAGCAGCCAACCCCTCCGGGACAAGCAGTACTTC. Its translation: CASSQPLRDKQYF.